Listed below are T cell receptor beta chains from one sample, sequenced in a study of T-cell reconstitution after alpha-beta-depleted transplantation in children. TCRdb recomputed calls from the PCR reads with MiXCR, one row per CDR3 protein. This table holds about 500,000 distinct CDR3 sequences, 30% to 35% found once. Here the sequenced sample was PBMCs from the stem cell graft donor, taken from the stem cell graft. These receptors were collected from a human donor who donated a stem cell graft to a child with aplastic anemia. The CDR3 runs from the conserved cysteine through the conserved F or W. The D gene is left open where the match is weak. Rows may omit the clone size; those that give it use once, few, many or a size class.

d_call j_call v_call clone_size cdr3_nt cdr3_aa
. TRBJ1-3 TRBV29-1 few TGCAGCGTTGACAAGGAGGGGCTTGGAAACACCATATATTTT CSVDKEGLGNTIYF
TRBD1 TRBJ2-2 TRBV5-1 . TGCGCCAGCAGCCCGGGACAGGCCCTGATAGCGAACACCGGGGAGCTGTTTTTT CASSPGQALIANTGELFF
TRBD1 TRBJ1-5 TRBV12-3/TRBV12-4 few TGTGCCAGCAGTCAAGGTCTGACAGGGAACAGTCAGCCCCAGCATTTT CASSQGLTGNSQPQHF
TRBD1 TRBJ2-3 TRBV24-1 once TGTGCCACCAGTGATGCCGGGACAGGCTACACAGATACGCAGTATTTT CATSDAGTGYTDTQYF
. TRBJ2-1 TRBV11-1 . TGTGCCAGCAGCTCACAGGGAGGGTGGGCCAATGAGCAGTTCTTC CASSSQGGWANEQFF
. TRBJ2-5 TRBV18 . TGTGCCAGCTCACTAGCCTTCCAAGAGACCCAGTACTTC CASSLAFQETQYF
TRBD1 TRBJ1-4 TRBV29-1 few TGCAGCGAGGGACAGAATAATGAAAAACTGTTTTTT CSEGQNNEKLFF
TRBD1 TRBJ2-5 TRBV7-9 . TGTGCCAGCAGCTCCCGGGCCGGACAGGGACGAGAGACCCAGTACTTC CASSSRAGQGRETQYF
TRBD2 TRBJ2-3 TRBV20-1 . TGCAGTGCTACCAATAAAGCGGGGAGCACAGATACGCAGTATTTT CSATNKAGSTDTQYF
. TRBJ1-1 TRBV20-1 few TGCAGTGCTAGGGAGGGGGAGATGAACACTGAAGCTTTCTTT CSAREGEMNTEAFF
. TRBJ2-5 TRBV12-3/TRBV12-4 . TGTGCCAGCAGTTTCCAGGGGCACCAAGAGACCCAGTACTTC CASSFQGHQETQYF
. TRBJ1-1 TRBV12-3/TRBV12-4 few TGTGCCAGCAGTTTACCGGGACGCACTGAAGCTTTCTTT CASSLPGRTEAFF
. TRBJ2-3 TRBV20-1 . TGCAGTGCTAGAGGCCAGGGCGTAGTAGATACGCAGTATTTT CSARGQGVVDTQYF
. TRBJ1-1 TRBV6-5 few TGTGCCAGCAGTTACGGGACCGGAGCCGAAGCTTTCTTT CASSYGTGAEAFF
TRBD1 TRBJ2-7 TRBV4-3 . TGCGCCAGCAGCCACTTCGACGGGACAGGCACCTACGAGCAGTACTTC CASSHFDGTGTYEQYF
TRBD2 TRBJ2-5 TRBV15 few TGTGCCACCAGCACCGGGACTAGCGGAAAAGAGACCCAGTACTTC CATSTGTSGKETQYF
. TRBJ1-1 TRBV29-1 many TGCAGCGTTGGCAGGGAGAACACTGAAGCTTTCTTT CSVGRENTEAFF